These 17 T cell receptor beta chains originate from one sample sequenced in a study of cytomegalovirus exposure and HLA in healthy donors. The PCR made use of 60 Vbeta and 13 Jbeta primers. Sequenced by immunoSEQ multiplex PCR; TCRdb stores in-frame clones only, minus some. The data hold 35,000 to 40,000 clones, with approximately 76% observed a single time. Sequencing used PBMCs. Source of these receptors: a woman in her 30s in good health and CMV-seropositive.

This clone was seen a handful of times. The chain has TRBV15 and TRBJ1-4; D gene ambiguous. The germline CDR1 and CDR2 sequences are LNHNV and YYDKDF (reference sequence). Trimming removed 0 bases from V and 7 bases from J, with 12 bases in between. The CDR3 runs to 15 residues. The CDR3 DNA follows: TGTGCCACCAGCAGAGATCGTGGAGGAGGTGAAAAACTGTTTTTT. Its translation: CATSRDRGGGEKLFF.

The V call is TRBV7-9, the J call TRBJ1-2; 8 bases map to TRBD1. The V gene end was trimmed by 0 bases and the J gene end by 2 bases; junction bases not matched to a gene: 14. CDR1 is SEHNR, CDR2 FQNEAQ, per germline (reference sequence). The CDR3 covers 19 residues. The CDR3 reads CASSLANVVPRQGNYGYTF. In nucleotides, the CDR3 is TGTGCCAGCAGCTTAGCGAACGTGGTCCCCAGACAGGGGAACTATGGCTACACCTTC.

In its sample, this clone was seen a few times. As DNA, the CDR3 is TGTGCCTGGAATGGGGGGACGAGCGGGGAGCTGTTTTTT. It is translated as CAWNGGTSGELFF. V is TRBV30 and J is TRBJ2-2, with D possibly TRBD2 on 6 matching bases. The V end was cut by 4 bases, the J end by 7 bases, with 13 bases between. The V gene's germline CDR1 is GTSNPN and CDR2 SVGIG (reference sequence). The CDR3 extends over 13 amino acids. Looking up the rest from reference TRBV30 and TRBJ2-2 gives the full variable domain: SQTIHQWPATLVQPVGSPLSLECTVEGTSNPNLYWYRQAAGRGLQLLFYSVGIGQISSEVPQNLSASRPQDRQFILSSKKLLLSDSGFYLCAWNGGTSGELFFGEGSRLTVL.

This chain joins TRBV2 and TRBJ1-1; D ambiguous. The CDR3 extends over 12 amino acids. Trimming cost V 6 bases and J 10 bases, with 15 bases left between them. Germline CDR1 reads SNHLY; CDR2 reads FYNNEI. The CDR3 region is CASRRTGIGAFF. The CDR3 DNA reads TGTGCCAGCAGGAGGACGGGGATAGGAGCTTTCTTT. The full variable domain, completed using reference TRBV2 and TRBJ1-1, is EPEVTQTPSHQVTQMGQEVILRCVPISNHLYFYWYRQILGQKVEFLVSFYNNEISEKSEIFDDQFSVERPDGSNFTLKIRSTKLEDSAMYFCASRRTGIGAFFGQGTRLTVV.

The chain employs TRBV15 and TRBJ2-5; perhaps TRBD2 as D (5 bases). This CDR3 is 14 amino acids long. The germline gives CDR1 LNHNV, CDR2 YYDKDF (reference sequence). The V gene lost 5 bases and the J gene lost 5 bases, with 15 bases spanning the gap. The chain's CDR3 is CATSRAGVVETQYF. CDR3 coding DNA: TGTGCCACCAGCCGGGCCGGGGTGGTGGAGACCCAGTACTTC.

The rearrangement uses TRBV6-5 and TRBJ1-2, with TRBD1 matching 9 bases. The germline CDR1 and CDR2 sequences are MNHEY and SVGAGI. The V gene end was trimmed by 6 bases and the J gene end by 8 bases; junction bases not matched to a gene: 7. This CDR3 has 13 residues. The CDR3 protein is CASSVQGARGYTF. The CDR3 DNA reads as TGTGCCAGCAGCGTACAGGGGGCGAGAGGCTACACCTTC.

This clone has a handful of counts. One end of the junction is discordant with germline, which a read error may explain. V usage is TRBV7-9 and J usage is TRBJ1-2, with D perhaps matching TRBD1 (5 bases). Germline V CDR1 and CDR2: SEHNR, FQNEAQ (reference sequence). The CDR3 consists of 12 residues. Here the CDR3 reads CSSSLGGGGYTF. CDR3 sequence (DNA): TGTTCCAGCAGCCTCGGGGGGGGTGGCTACACCTTC. The variable domain in full, with the rest retrieved from reference TRBV7-9 and TRBJ1-2, is DTGVSQNPRHKITKRGQNVTFRCDPISEHNRLYWYRQTLGQGPEFLTYFQNEAQLEKSRLLSDRFSAERPKGSFSTLEIQRTEQGDSAMYLCSSSLGGGGYTFGSGTRLTVV.

This clone was seen a handful of times. In DNA form, the CDR3 reads TGTGCCAGCAGCCCCCAGGGGGCGGGATACCCCTACGAGCAGTACTTC. This encodes CASSPQGAGYPYEQYF. The chain employs TRBV7-2 and TRBJ2-7; 8 bases fit TRBD1. CDR1 is SGHTA and CDR2 is FQGNSA in the germline V gene. There are 16 residues in the CDR3. The V and J ends lost 5 bases and 2 bases, in that order; junction bases with no gene match: 11.

This rearrangement joins TRBV2 to TRBJ1-5; 8 positions match TRBD1. The CDR3 length is 14 residues. V was clipped by 5 bases and J by 5 bases; unmatched bases: 5. Germline values: CDR1 SNHLY, CDR2 FYNNEI. CDR3 coding DNA: TGTGCCAGCAGTAGGACAGGGAGGGATCAGCCCCAGCATTTT. Protein: CASSRTGRDQPQHF.

CDR3 loop: CASRAPETGDYGYTF. The CDR3 DNA reads as TGTGCCAGCAGGGCTCCTGAGACAGGGGACTATGGCTACACCTTC. The rearrangement uses TRBV25-1 and TRBJ1-2, with 8 bases that match TRBD1. The length of the CDR3 is 15 residues. Germline V CDR1 and CDR2: MGHDK, SYGVNS. With 6 bases clipped from V and 3 bases from J, the junction kept 9 bases outside the gene matches.

This clone was counted between two and nine times. The chain combines TRBV19 with TRBJ1-1; weak D call: TRBD1 (6 bases). Trimming took off 7 bases at V and 2 bases at J, with 8 bases between the two ends. This CDR3 is built from 12 residues. Germline V lookup: CDR1 LNHDA, CDR2 SQIVND (reference sequence). DNA for the CDR3: TGTGCCAGTAAGACAGGTAACACTGAAGCTTTCTTT. This gives the protein CASKTGNTEAFF.

The chain carries TRBV7-2 and TRBJ2-5, with 8 bases that match TRBD2. The end of the DNA is better explained by TRBJ2-7, so the J call may be wrong. The CDR3 spans 14 residues. Germline V gives CDR1 SGHTA, CDR2 FQGNSA. The CDR3 protein is CASSLGLAPYEQYF. In nucleotides, the CDR3 is TGTGCCAGCAGCTTAGGACTAGCGCCCTACGAGCAGTACTTC.

The V call is TRBV18, the J call TRBJ2-7, with 8 bases aligning to TRBD2. The ends lost 0 bases at V and 5 bases at J; junction bases unmatched: 6. The CDR3 has 15 amino acids. The germline V gene encodes CDR1 KGHSH and CDR2 LQKENI. CDR3 protein: CASSPPSGGIDEQYF. The CDR3 DNA reads TGTGCCAGCTCACCACCGAGCGGGGGAATCGACGAGCAGTACTTC.

The chain couples TRBV27 to TRBJ2-1; the match to TRBD2 covers 11 bases. The CDR3 contains 16 residues. The germline gives CDR1 MNHEY, CDR2 SMNVEV (reference sequence). The junction had 2 bases not matched to a gene; V was cut back by 0 bases and J by 4 bases. This CDR3 is CASSLSSGRAYNEQFF. CDR3 bases: TGTGCCAGCAGTTTATCTAGCGGGAGGGCTTACAATGAGCAGTTCTTC.

This clone turned up a few times. An end of the junction differs from the germline gene, which may be a read error. V gene TRBV5-6 combines with J gene TRBJ1-1; D gene ambiguous. Germline V gene lookup returns CDR1 SGHDT and CDR2 YYEEEE. The CDR3 loop spans 16 amino acids. The CDR3 protein is CASSLFGSGGNTEPFF. The CDR3 nucleotides read TGTGCCAGCAGCTTGTTTGGAAGCGGAGGGAACACCGAACCTTTCTTC.

The chain employs TRBV9 and TRBJ2-5; no clear D gene. V was clipped by 4 bases and J by 1 base, with 11 bases between them. This CDR3 spans 14 amino acids. The germline V gene encodes CDR1 SGDLS and CDR2 YYNGEE. The CDR3 nucleotides are TGTGCCAGCAGCCCGTTAGAAGTCCAAGAGACCCAGTACTTC. Translated, it gives CASSPLEVQETQYF.

V and J are TRBV7-8 and TRBJ2-7, with D perhaps TRBD1 (5 bases). The CDR3 covers 14 residues. Trimming removed 2 bases at V and 5 bases at J, with 13 bases between. Germline CDR1 SGHVS, CDR2 FQNEAQ. The CDR3 spells CASSLSTGTNEQYF. The CDR3 DNA sequence: TGTGCCAGCAGCTTATCCACAGGTACGAACGAGCAGTACTTC.